The 8 T cell receptor beta chains in this list originate from one sample, sequenced in a study of a mutant IDH1 vaccine in newly diagnosed glioma. Time point indicated: week 11, during vaccination. Topical imiquimod accompanied each vaccine dose, which consisted of 300 ug of mutant IDH1 20-mer peptide. Their antigen targets remain unknown. The data were produced by immunoSEQ multiplex PCR, yet TCRdb's version contains in-frame clones alone and is incomplete. The sample yields about 120,000 clones, 80% seen once. Sequenced material: PBMCs, taken from a glioma patient whose treatment included an IDH1 peptide vaccine. The receptors were gathered from a man aged 40-50 years with glioma.

The chain recombines TRBV19 with TRBJ2-7; D perhaps matches TRBD2 (5 bases). Germline V gives CDR1 LNHDA, CDR2 SQIVND (reference sequence). The V and J ends lost 6 bases and 0 bases respectively, with 15 bases between them. CDR3 size: 15 residues. In nucleotides, the CDR3 is TGTGCCAGTAGCTCGGGTAGAGGGAGCTCCTACGAGCAGTACTTC. Its translation: CASSSGRGSSYEQYF.

V gene TRBV6-6 combines with J gene TRBJ2-5; 9 bases align to TRBD1. V trimming: 2 bases; J trimming: 4 bases; junction bases outside the gene matches: 2. Germline CDR1 and CDR2: MNHNY and SVGAGI (reference sequence). The CDR3 is 14 residues long. CDR3: CASSYRTGAETQYF. Here the CDR3 DNA reads TGTGCCAGCAGTTACAGGACAGGGGCAGAGACCCAGTACTTC.

As regards this clone: Germline is not matched at one junction end, which may reflect a read error. The chain uses TRBV6-1 and TRBJ1-2; no firm D call. There are 11 residues in the CDR3. Germline V gene data show CDR1 as MNHNS and CDR2 as SASEGT. This chain's CDR3 is CASSEGLGYTF. CDR3 DNA: TGTGCCAGCAGCGAAGGTCTGGGCTACACCTTC.

The chain recombines TRBV20-1 with TRBJ2-1; D not resolved. There are 11 residues in the CDR3. V was shortened by 6 bases and J by 6 bases, with 9 bases between the two germline ends. From germline, CDR1 is DFQATT and CDR2 SNEGSKA (reference sequence). CDR3: CSADSFNEQFF. Here the CDR3 DNA reads TGCAGTGCAGACTCTTTCAATGAGCAGTTCTTC.

The rearrangement links TRBV4-3 to TRBJ1-2; unclear D gene. V was clipped by 1 base and J by 3 bases, with 15 bases between them. Germline assignment: CDR1 LGHNA and CDR2 YSLEER. The CDR3 consists of 16 residues. CDR3: CASSQVHNSVDYGYTF. As DNA, the CDR3 is TGCGCCAGCAGCCAAGTCCACAATTCCGTGGACTATGGCTACACCTTC.

This chain connects TRBV7-2 to TRBJ2-5; D not certain. CDR3 length: 15 residues. V was shortened by 4 bases and J by 0 bases, with 12 bases between the two germline ends. Germline V lookup: CDR1 SGHTA, CDR2 FQGNSA. The CDR3 here is CASSSYTGNQETQYF. The CDR3 bases are TGTGCCAGCAGCTCCTATACGGGTAACCAAGAGACCCAGTACTTC.

This clone was seen once. The rearrangement joins TRBV5-1 to TRBJ2-3; maybe TRBD1 (5 bases). This CDR3 is built from 15 residues. The V and J ends lost 0 bases and 4 bases respectively, with 12 bases between them. The germline V gene has CDR1 SGHRS and CDR2 YFSETQ. The CDR3 region is CASSLGVGVADTQYF. The CDR3 region has the DNA TGCGCCAGCAGCTTGGGGGTAGGGGTTGCAGATACGCAGTATTTT.

The chain couples TRBV19 to TRBJ1-1; a weak D match, TRBD1 (5 bases). Trimming stripped 7 bases from V and 0 bases from J, with 15 bases between. The CDR3 extends over 15 amino acids. Germline-derived CDR1 and CDR2 are LNHDA and SQIVND (reference sequence). The chain's CDR3 is CASISRGEMNTEAFF. The CDR3 DNA reads TGTGCCAGTATTTCTCGGGGGGAGATGAACACTGAAGCTTTCTTT.